These 13 T cell receptor beta chains share one sample of origin, sequenced in a study of CD8 T cells in ankylosing spondylitis. A single record per CDR3 protein comes from TCRdb applying MiXCR to the 5' RACE reads. The sample consists of 200,000 to 250,000 distinct CDR3 sequences, 20% to 30% of them appearing once. Sequencing was carried out using blood, either unsorted or a sorted T cell fraction (not recorded which). The receptors come from a male donor with ankylosing spondylitis or in good health (not recorded which).

The genes are TRBV4-2 and TRBJ2-3; no definite D call. This CDR3 has 15 residues. V was trimmed by 3 bases and J by 0 bases, leaving 10 bases between them. Per germline, CDR1 LGHNA and CDR2 YNFKEQ. The CDR3 loop reads CASSQEGPSTDTQYF. The CDR3 nucleotides are TGTGCCAGCAGCCAGGAAGGGCCTAGCACAGATACGCAGTATTTT.

This clonotype was seen a few times. The chain carries TRBV5-1 and TRBJ2-7; 7 nucleotides match TRBD2. Unmatched junction bases numbered 4, after V lost 4 bases and J lost 3 bases. The CDR3 has 13 residues. Germline CDR1 SGHRS, CDR2 YFSETQ. The CDR3 nucleotides read TGCGCCAGCAGCGAGCTAGCGGACTACGAGCAGTACTTC. Its protein is CASSELADYEQYF.

About this clonotype itself: This may stem from a read error, because a much larger clone lies one nucleotide away. The chain joins TRBV28 to TRBJ2-4; 9 bases match TRBD1. The CDR3 is 15 amino acids. Germline V CDR1 and CDR2: MDHEN, SYDVKM. CDR3 bases: TGTGCCAGCAGATCACAGGGGGCGTCCAAAAGCATTCAGTACTTC. Translated: CASRSQGASKSIQYF.

This clonotype has a count of ten or more. The rearrangement joins TRBV4-2 to TRBJ2-3, with 9 bases matching TRBD1. Germline CDR1 and CDR2: LGHNA and YNFKEQ. This CDR3 has 15 amino acids. With V trimmed by 4 bases and J by 3 bases, 5 bases remained unmatched. The CDR3 loop is CASSPKTGGTDTQYF. CDR3 DNA sequence: TGTGCCAGCAGCCCAAAGACAGGGGGAACAGATACGCAGTATTTT.

In this sample, this clonotype turned up many times. The chain has TRBV5-6 and TRBJ1-2, with a possible D match to TRBD1 (5 bases). CDR1 and CDR2 from the germline V gene are SGHDT and YYEEEE. The CDR3 runs 16 residues. The germline V and J ends were trimmed by 0 bases and 1 base, with 13 bases remaining between them. The CDR3 is CASSLVGQGNNYGYTF. The CDR3 DNA is TGTGCCAGCAGCTTGGTAGGCCAGGGAAATAACTATGGCTACACCTTC.

The chain employs TRBV6-1 and TRBJ1-5; D uncertain. V was pared by 1 base and J by 7 bases, with 8 bases between. The CDR3 contains 13 residues. Germline V gene lookup returns CDR1 MNHNS and CDR2 SASEGT. The CDR3 region is CASSEGGIQPQHF. In nucleotides, the CDR3 is TGTGCCAGCAGTGAAGGGGGAATCCAGCCCCAGCATTTT.

The table lists this clonotype with many counts. The genes are TRBV18 and TRBJ1-5; 7 nucleotides agree with TRBD1. The ends lost 2 bases at V and 3 bases at J; junction bases unmatched: 4. The V gene's germline CDR1 is KGHSH and CDR2 LQKENI. This CDR3 contains 15 residues. The CDR3 region is CASSPAGQFNQPQHF. Here the CDR3 DNA reads TGTGCCAGCTCACCAGCGGGACAGTTCAATCAGCCCCAGCATTTT.

This clonotype has ten or more counts. The chain joins TRBV27 to TRBJ1-4; D perhaps matches TRBD1 (5 bases). Germline lookup yields CDR1 MNHEY and CDR2 SMNVEV (reference sequence). The CDR3 spans 14 residues. V was pared by 5 bases and J by 5 bases, with 12 bases between. The CDR3 region is CASSPRQKNEKLFF. CDR3 DNA sequence: TGTGCCAGCAGTCCCCGACAGAAGAATGAAAAACTGTTTTTT.

The V gene is TRBV20-1, the J gene TRBJ2-1; the D gene is possibly TRBD2 (6 bases). Trimming cost V 4 bases and J 7 bases, with 20 bases left between them. Germline values: CDR1 DFQATT, CDR2 SNEGSKA (reference sequence). CDR3 length: 15 residues. The CDR3 bases are TGCAGTGCTACTTTGGGGAGCCAGGGAGGTAATGAGCAGTTCTTC. It encodes CSATLGSQGGNEQFF.

This clonotype was seen many times. The chain links TRBV2 to TRBJ1-1; D is ambiguous. The CDR3 contains 15 residues. Trimming left V 0 bases short and J 7 bases short, with 15 bases between. In germline, CDR1 is SNHLY, CDR2 FYNNEI. The CDR3 DNA is TGTGCCAGCAGTGAAGCGCTTCGATCGTTCTTTGAAGCTTTCTTT. Its protein product is CASSEALRSFFEAFF.

The rearrangement uses TRBV27 and TRBJ2-2; 8 bases line up with TRBD2. Losses at the gene ends were 3 bases for V and 6 bases for J; bases not matched to a gene: 9. The CDR3 length is 16 residues. Germline V CDR1 and CDR2: MNHEY, SMNVEV (reference sequence). The DNA for the CDR3 is TGTGCCAGCAGTTTGTCGAGCGGGAGCGTTGCCGGGGAGCTGTTTTTT. This gives the protein CASSLSSGSVAGELFF.

This sequence joins TRBV12-3 or TRBV12-4 and TRBJ1-3, with a possible D match to TRBD1 (6 bases). V dropped 6 bases and J dropped 0 bases, with 15 bases sitting between them. The CDR3 totals 16 residues. The CDR3: CASSYTGTTSGNTIYF. The CDR3 DNA reads TGTGCCAGCAGCTACACCGGGACAACCTCTGGAAACACCATATATTTT.

As for this clonotype: The junction and the germline gene differ at one end; a read error may be behind it. The chain combines TRBV12-3 or TRBV12-4 with TRBJ2-3; 15 positions agree with TRBD2. The CDR3 extends over 18 amino acids. The CDR3 DNA sequence: TGTACCAGCAGTTATGGACTAGCGGGAGGGCCACACACAGATACGCAGTATTTT. Amino acid sequence: CTSSYGLAGGPHTDTQYF.